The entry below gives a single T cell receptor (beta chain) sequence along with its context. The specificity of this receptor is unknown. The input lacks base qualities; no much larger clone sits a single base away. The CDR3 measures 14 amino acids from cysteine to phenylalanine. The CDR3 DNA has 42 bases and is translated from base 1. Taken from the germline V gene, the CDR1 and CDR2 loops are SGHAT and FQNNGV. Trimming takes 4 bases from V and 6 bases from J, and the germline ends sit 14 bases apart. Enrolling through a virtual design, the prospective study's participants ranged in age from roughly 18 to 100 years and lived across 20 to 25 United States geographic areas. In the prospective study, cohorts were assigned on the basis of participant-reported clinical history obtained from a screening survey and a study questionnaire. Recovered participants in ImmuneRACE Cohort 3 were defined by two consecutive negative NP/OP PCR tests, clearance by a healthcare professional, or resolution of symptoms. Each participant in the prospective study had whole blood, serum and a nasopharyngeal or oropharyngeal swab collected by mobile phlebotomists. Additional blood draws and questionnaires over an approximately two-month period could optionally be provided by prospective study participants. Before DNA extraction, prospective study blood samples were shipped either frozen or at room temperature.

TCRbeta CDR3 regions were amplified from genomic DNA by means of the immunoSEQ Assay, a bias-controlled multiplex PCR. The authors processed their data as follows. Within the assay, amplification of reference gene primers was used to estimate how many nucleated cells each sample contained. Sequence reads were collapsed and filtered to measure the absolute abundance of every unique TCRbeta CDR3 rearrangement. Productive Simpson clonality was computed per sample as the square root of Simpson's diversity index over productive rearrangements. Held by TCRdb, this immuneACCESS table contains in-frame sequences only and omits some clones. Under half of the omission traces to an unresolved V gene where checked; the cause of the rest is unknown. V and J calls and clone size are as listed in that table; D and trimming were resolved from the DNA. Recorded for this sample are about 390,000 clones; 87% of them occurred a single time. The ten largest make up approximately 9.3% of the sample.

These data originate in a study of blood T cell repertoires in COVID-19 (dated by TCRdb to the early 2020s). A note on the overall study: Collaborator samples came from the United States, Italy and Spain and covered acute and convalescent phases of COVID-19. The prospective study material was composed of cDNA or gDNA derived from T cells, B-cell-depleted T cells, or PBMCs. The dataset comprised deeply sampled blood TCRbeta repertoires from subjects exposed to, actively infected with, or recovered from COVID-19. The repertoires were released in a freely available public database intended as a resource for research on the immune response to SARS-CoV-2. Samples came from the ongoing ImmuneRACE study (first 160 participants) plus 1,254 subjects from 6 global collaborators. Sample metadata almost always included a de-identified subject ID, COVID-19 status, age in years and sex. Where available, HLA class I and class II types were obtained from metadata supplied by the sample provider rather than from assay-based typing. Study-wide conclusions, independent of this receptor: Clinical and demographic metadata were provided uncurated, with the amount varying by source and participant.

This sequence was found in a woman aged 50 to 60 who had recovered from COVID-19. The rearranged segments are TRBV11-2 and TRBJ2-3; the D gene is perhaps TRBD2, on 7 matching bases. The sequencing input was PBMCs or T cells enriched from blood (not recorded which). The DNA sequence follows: TGTGCCAGCAGCTCAGCGGGGACACCGGATACGCAGTATTTT. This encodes CASSSAGTPDTQYF.